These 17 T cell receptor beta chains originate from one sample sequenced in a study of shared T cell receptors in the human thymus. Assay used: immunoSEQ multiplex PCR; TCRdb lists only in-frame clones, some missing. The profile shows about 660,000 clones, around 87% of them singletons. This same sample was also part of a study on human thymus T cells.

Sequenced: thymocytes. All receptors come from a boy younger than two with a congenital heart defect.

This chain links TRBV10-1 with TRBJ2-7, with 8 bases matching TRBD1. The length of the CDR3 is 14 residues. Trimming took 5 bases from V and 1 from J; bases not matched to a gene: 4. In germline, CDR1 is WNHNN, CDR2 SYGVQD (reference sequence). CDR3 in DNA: TGCGCCAGCAGTTCCAGGACAGGGTCCTACGAGCAGTACTTC. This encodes CASSSRTGSYEQYF.

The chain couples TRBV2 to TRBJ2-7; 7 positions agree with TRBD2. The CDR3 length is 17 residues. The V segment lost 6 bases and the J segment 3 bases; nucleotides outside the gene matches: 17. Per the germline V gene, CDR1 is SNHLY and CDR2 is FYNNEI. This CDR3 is CASRKDNRDYPHYEQYF. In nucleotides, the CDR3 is TGTGCCAGCAGGAAAGACAACCGGGACTATCCTCACTACGAGCAGTACTTC.

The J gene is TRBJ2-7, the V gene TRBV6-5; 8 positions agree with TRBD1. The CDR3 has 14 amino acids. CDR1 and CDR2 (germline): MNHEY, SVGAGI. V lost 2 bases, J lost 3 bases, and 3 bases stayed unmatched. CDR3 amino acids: CASSYLQGDYEQYF. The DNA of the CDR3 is TGTGCCAGCAGTTACCTACAGGGGGACTACGAGCAGTACTTC.

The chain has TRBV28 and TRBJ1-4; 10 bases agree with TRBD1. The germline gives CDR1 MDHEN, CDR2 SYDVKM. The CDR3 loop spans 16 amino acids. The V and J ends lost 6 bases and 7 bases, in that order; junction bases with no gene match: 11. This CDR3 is CASSPRRDRGSEKLFF. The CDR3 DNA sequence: TGTGCCAGCAGCCCCCGCCGGGACAGGGGAAGTGAAAAACTGTTTTTT. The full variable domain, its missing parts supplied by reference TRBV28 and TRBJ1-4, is DVKVTQSSRYLVKRTGEKVFLECVQDMDHENMFWYRQDPGLGLRLIYFSYDVKMKEKGDIPEGYSVSREKKERFSLILESASTNQTSMYLCASSPRRDRGSEKLFFGSGTQLSVL.

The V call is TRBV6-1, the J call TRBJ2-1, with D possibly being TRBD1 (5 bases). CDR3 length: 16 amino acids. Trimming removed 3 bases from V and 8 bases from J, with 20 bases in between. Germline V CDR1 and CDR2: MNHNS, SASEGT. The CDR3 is CASSDTPPGFEYEQFF. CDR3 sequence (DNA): TGTGCCAGCAGTGACACCCCCCCAGGGTTCGAGTATGAGCAGTTCTTC.

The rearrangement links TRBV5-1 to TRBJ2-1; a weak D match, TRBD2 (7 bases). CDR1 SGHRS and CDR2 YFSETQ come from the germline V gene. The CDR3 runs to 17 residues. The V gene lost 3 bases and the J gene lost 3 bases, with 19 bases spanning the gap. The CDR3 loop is CASSYQGGANYYNEQFF. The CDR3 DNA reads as TGCGCCAGCAGCTACCAAGGGGGGGCAAATTACTACAATGAGCAGTTCTTC. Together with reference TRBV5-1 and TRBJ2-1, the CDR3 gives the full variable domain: KAGVTQTPRYLIKTRGQQVTLSCSPISGHRSVSWYQQTPGQGLQFLFEYFSETQRNKGNFPGRFSGRQFSNSRSEMNVSTLELGDSALYLCASSYQGGANYYNEQFFGPGTRLTVL.

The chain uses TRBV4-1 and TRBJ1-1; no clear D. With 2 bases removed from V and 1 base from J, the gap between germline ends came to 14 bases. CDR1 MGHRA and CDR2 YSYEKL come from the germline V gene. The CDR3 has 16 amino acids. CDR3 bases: TGCGCCAGCAGCCAAAAAACCACATTGGCGAACACTGAAGCTTTCTTT. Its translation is CASSQKTTLANTEAFF.

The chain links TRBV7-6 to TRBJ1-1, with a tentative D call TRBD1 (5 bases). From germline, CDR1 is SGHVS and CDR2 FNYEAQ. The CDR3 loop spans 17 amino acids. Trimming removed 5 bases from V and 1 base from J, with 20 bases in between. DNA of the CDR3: TGTGCCAGCAGCCCGCTTGACAGCCGAGGACCGAACACTGAAGCTTTCTTT. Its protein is CASSPLDSRGPNTEAFF.

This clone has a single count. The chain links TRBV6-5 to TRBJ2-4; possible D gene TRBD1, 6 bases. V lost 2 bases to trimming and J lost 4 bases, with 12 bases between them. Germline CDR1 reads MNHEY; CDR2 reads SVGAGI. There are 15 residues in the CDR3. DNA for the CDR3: TGTGCCAGCAGTTACACAGGGTGGAGGAAAAACATTCAGTACTTC. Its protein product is CASSYTGWRKNIQYF.

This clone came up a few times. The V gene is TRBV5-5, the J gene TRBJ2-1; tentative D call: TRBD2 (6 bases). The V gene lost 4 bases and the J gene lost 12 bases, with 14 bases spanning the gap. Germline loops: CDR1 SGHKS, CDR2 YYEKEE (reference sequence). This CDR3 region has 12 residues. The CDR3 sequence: CASSRLYGGQFF. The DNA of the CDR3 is TGTGCCAGCAGCAGACTGTACGGGGGGCAGTTCTTC.

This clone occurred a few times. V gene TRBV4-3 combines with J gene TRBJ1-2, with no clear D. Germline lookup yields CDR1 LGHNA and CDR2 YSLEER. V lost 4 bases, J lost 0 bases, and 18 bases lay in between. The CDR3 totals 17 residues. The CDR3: CASSRQGGAASNYGYTF. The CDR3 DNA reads TGCGCCAGCAGCCGACAAGGAGGTGCCGCTTCTAACTATGGCTACACCTTC.

Here the CDR3 DNA reads TGTGCCAGCAGCCTACCAAAGACAGGGGTCCACGAGCAGTACTTC. Translated: CASSLPKTGVHEQYF. This chain joins TRBV5-6 and TRBJ2-7; 8 bases align to TRBD1. The germline V gene has CDR1 SGHDT and CDR2 YYEEEE. The CDR3 extends over 15 amino acids. Losses at the gene ends were 4 bases for V and 5 bases for J; bases not matched to a gene: 11.

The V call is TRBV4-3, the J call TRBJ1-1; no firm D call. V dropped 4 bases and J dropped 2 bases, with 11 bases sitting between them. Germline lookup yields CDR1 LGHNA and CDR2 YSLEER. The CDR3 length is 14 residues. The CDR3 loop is CASSPECCNTEAFF. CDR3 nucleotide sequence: TGCGCCAGCAGCCCTGAGTGTTGTAACACTGAAGCTTTCTTT.

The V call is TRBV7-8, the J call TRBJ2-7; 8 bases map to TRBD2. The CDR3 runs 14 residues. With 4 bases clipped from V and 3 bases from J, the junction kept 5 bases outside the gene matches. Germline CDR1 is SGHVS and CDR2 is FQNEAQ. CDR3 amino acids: CASSSERGNYEQYF. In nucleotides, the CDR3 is TGTGCCAGCAGCTCAGAGCGGGGGAACTACGAGCAGTACTTC.

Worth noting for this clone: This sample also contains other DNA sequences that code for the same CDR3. CDR3 sequence: CASSLLGGENSPLHF. CDR3 bases: TGTGCCAGCAGTCTCCTTGGGGGCGAAAATTCACCCCTCCACTTT. The rearrangement uses TRBV28 and TRBJ1-6; tentative D call: TRBD1 (6 bases). The germline CDR1 and CDR2 sequences are MDHEN and SYDVKM. The CDR3 is made up of 15 amino acids. V dropped 5 bases and J dropped 7 bases, with 15 bases sitting between them.

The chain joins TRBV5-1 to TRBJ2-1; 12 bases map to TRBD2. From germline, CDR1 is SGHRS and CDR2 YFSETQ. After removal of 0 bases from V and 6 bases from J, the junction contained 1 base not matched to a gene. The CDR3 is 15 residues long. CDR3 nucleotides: TGCGCCAGCAGCTTGGCGGGACTAGCGGGCAATGAGCAGTTCTTC. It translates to CASSLAGLAGNEQFF.

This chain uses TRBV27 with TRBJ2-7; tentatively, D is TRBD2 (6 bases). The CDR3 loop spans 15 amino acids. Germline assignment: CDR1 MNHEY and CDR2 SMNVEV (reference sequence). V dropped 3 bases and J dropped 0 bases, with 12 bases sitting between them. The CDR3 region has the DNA TGTGCCAGCAGTTTCGGAGGGGTGCCCTCCTACGAGCAGTACTTC. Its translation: CASSFGGVPSYEQYF.